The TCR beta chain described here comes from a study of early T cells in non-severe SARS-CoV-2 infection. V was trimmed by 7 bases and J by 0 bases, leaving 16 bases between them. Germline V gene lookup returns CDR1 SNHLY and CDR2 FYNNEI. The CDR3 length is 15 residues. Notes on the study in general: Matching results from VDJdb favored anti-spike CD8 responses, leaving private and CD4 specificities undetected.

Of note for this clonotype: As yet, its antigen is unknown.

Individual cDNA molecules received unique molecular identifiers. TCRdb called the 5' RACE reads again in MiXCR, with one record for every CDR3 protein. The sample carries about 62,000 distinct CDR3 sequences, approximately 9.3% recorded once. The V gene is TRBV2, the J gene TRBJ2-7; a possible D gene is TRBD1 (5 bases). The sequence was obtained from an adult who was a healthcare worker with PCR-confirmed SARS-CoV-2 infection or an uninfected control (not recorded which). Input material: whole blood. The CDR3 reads CASTNTRQSSYEQYV. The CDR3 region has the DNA TGTGCCAGCACCAACACTCGACAGAGCTCCTACGAGCAGTACGTC.